These 17 T cell receptor beta chains came from one sample sequenced in a study of monozygotic twins with inflammatory bowel disease. TCRdb re-called the 5' RACE reads and gives one entry per CDR3 protein, without DNA. In total, the table holds some 400,000 distinct CDR3 sequences. The material sequenced was blood. Receptors were obtained from a human donor with ulcerative colitis or Crohn's disease, or a healthy co-twin of an affected twin (not recorded which).

This chain connects TRBV30 to TRBJ2-5; TCRdb indicates TRBD2, and absent DNA this call remains unverified. CDR1 and CDR2 from the germline V gene are GTSNPN and SVGIG (reference sequence). The CDR3 is made up of 18 amino acids. This CDR3 reads CAWSDTEGAGGPGETQYF. The whole variable domain, remainder taken from reference TRBV30 and TRBJ2-5, is SQTIHQWPATLVQPVGSPLSLECTVEGTSNPNLYWYRQAAGRGLQLLFYSVGIGQISSEVPQNLSASRPQDRQFILSSKKLLLSDSGFYLCAWSDTEGAGGPGETQYFGPGTRLLVL.

The chain carries TRBV9 and TRBJ1-6. Germline V gives CDR1 SGDLS, CDR2 YYNGEE. CDR3 length equals 14 residues. The CDR3 here is CASSPRTSNSPLHF.

The chain combines TRBV5-1 with TRBJ1-1; as DNA is missing, the TRBD1 call by TCRdb cannot be tested. In germline, CDR1 is SGHRS, CDR2 YFSETQ. The CDR3 contains 14 residues. CDR3 sequence: CASSTQGAYTEAFF.

The CDR3 protein is CASSQGETLRSKNIQYF. The chain is built from TRBV3-1 and TRBJ2-4. CDR1 LGHDT and CDR2 YNNKEL come from the germline V gene (reference sequence). The CDR3 is 17 residues long.

The chain combines TRBV9 with TRBJ2-3. CDR3 length: 12 amino acids. Germline values: CDR1 SGDLS, CDR2 YYNGEE. CDR3 sequence: CASSGLTDTQYF.

The CDR3 spells CAGRPRDTDTQYF. The chain employs TRBV12-3 or TRBV12-4 and TRBJ2-3; TCRdb names TRBD1, which stays unverified in the absence of DNA. The CDR3 has 13 residues.

The chain combines TRBV6-5 with TRBJ1-1; TCRdb's assignment of TRBD1 cannot be checked, as there is no DNA. Germline V gives CDR1 MNHEY, CDR2 SVGAGI. This CDR3 is built from 14 residues. The chain's CDR3 is CASSYVTGDTEAFF.

The gene calls are TRBV6-6 and TRBJ1-2; TCRdb's D call of TRBD1 is untestable without DNA. The CDR3 sequence is 13 residues long. Per germline, CDR1 MNHNY and CDR2 SVGAGI (reference sequence). CDR3 amino acids: CASSLPAGTFDTF.

This CDR3 reads CASSLVWDGGRGSTDTQYF. This chain connects TRBV11-2 to TRBJ2-3; TCRdb outputs TRBD1, but without DNA this stays unchecked. The CDR3 contains 19 residues. The germline V gene has CDR1 SGHAT and CDR2 FQNNGV.

The V gene is TRBV28, the J gene TRBJ2-1; without DNA, the TCRdb call of TRBD2 cannot be checked. From germline, CDR1 is MDHEN and CDR2 SYDVKM. The CDR3 is 15 residues long. CDR3 amino acids: CASSFRLAGASEQFF. Drawing the rest from reference TRBV28 and TRBJ2-1, the complete variable domain is DVKVTQSSRYLVKRTGEKVFLECVQDMDHENMFWYRQDPGLGLRLIYFSYDVKMKEKGDIPEGYSVSREKKERFSLILESASTNQTSMYLCASSFRLAGASEQFFGPGTRLTVL.

The rearrangement links TRBV27 to TRBJ2-2; TCRdb returns TRBD1, unconfirmable since there is no DNA. Germline CDR1 and CDR2: MNHEY and SMNVEV (reference sequence). CDR3 length equals 14 residues. The CDR3: CASRADRFTGELFF.

The chain recombines TRBV5-1 with TRBJ1-1; TCRdb designates TRBD1, a call that cannot be tested without DNA. The CDR3 has 15 amino acids. CDR1 is SGHRS and CDR2 is YFSETQ in the germline V gene. The CDR3 spells CASSWEGAVDTEAFF.

The rearrangement joins TRBV5-1 to TRBJ2-7. Germline V gives CDR1 SGHRS, CDR2 YFSETQ. The CDR3 is made up of 13 amino acids. Here the CDR3 reads CASSLDPTREQYF.

V usage is TRBV30 and J usage is TRBJ1-1; TCRdb lists TRBD1, though no DNA is available to test this call. Per the germline V gene, CDR1 is GTSNPN and CDR2 is SVGIG (reference sequence). The CDR3 runs 15 residues. The CDR3: CAWSPGRGLGGEAFF.

The chain carries TRBV12-3 or TRBV12-4 and TRBJ1-2. CDR3 length equals 14 residues. The chain's CDR3 is CASSSRLPSYGYTF.

The V and J genes are TRBV12-3 or TRBV12-4 and TRBJ2-1; checking the TCRdb D call of TRBD2 is not possible without DNA. This CDR3 is 14 amino acids long. The CDR3 loop reads CASRDGTGPHEQFF.

The J gene is TRBJ1-5, the V gene TRBV6-6. The CDR3 sequence is 11 residues long. CDR1 and CDR2 (germline): MNHNY, SVGAGI (reference sequence). The CDR3 reads CASRDAGPMDF.